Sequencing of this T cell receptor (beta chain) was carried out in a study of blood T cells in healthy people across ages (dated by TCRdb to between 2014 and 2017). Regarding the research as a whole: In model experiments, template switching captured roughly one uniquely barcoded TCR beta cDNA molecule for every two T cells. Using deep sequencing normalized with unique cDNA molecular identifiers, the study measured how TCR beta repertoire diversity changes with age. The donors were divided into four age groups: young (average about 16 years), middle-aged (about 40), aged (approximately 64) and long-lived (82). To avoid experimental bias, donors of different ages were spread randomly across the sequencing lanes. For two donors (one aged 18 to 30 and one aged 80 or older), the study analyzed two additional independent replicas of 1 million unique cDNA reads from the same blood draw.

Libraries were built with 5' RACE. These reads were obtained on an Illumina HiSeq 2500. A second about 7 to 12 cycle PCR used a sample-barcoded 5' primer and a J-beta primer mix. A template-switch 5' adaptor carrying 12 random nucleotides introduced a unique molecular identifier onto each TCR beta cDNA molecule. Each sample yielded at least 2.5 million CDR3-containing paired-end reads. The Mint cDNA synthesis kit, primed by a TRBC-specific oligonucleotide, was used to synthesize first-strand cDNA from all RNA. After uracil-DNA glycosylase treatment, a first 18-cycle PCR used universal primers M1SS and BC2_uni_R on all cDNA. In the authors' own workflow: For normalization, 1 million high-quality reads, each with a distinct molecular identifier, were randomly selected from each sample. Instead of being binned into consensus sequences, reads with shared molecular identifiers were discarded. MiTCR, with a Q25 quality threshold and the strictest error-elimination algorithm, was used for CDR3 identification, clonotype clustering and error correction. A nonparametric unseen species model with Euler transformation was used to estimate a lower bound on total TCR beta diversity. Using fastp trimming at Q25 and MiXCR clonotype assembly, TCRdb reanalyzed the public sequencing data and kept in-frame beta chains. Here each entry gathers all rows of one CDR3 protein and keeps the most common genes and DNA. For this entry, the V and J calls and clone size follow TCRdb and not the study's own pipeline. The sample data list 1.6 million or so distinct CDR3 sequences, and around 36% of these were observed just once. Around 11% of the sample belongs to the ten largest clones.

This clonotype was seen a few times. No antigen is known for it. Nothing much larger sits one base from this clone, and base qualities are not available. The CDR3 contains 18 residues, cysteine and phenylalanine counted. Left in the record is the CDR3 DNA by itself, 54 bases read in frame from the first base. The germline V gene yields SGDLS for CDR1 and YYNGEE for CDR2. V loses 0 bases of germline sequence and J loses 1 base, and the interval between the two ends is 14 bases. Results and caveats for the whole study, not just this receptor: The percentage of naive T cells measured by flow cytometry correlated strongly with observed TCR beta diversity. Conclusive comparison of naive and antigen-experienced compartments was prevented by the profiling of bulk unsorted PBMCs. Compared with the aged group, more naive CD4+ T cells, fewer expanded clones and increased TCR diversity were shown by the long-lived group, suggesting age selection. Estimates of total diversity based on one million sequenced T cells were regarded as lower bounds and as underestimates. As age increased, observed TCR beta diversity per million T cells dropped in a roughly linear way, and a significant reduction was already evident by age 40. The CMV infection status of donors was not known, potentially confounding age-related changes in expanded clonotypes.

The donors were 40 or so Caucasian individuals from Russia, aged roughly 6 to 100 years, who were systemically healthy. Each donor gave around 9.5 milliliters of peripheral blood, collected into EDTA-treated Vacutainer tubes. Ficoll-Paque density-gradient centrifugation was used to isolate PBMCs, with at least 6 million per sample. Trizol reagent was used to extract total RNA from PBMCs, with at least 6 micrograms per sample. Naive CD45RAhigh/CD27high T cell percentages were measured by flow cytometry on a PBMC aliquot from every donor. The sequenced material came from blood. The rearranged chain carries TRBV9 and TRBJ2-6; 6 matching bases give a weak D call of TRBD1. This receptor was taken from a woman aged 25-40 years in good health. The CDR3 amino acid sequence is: CASSVAAGARSGANVLTF. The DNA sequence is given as TGTGCCAGCAGCGTAGCGGCAGGGGCTAGGTCTGGGGCCAACGTCCTGACTTTC.